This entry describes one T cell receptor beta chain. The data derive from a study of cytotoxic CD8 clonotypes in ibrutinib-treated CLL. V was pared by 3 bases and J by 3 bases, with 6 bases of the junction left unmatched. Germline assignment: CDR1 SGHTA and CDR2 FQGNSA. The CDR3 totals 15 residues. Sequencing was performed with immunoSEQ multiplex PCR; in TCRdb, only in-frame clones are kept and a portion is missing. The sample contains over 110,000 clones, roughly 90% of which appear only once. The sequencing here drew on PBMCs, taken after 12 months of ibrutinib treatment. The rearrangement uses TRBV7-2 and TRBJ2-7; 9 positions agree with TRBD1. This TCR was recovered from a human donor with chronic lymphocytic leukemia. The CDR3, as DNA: TGTGCCAGCAGCTTGGAGCGGGACAGGGACTACGAGCAGTACTTC. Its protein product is CASSLERDRDYEQYF.